These T cell receptor beta chains were read from a single sample in a study of cytomegalovirus exposure and HLA in healthy donors. Some clones are missing from TCRdb's copy, which holds only in-frame ones; the method was immunoSEQ multiplex PCR. This table holds about 110,000 clones, 76% found once. The sequenced material came from PBMCs. These receptors were taken from a man between 25 and 39 years old in good health and CMV-seropositive. CDR3s include the opening cysteine and the closing phenylalanine or tryptophan.

cdr3_length	v_call	cdr3_aa
17	TRBV7-2	CASSLGTGGGSNQPQHF
12	TRBV6-6	CASSYRGETQYF
15	TRBV7-9	CASSPLGRGDNEQFF
13	TRBV7-8	CASSFDLNSPLHF
20	TRBV4-1	CASSRPGGRAGGDSGNTIYF
15	TRBV11-2	CASSLDRGWGTEAFF
14	TRBV6-5	CASSRTGGLYEQYF
14	TRBV10-3	CAIRAGTGEETQYF
15	TRBV28	CASRSPGGTVETQYF
15	TRBV19	CASSRGLYSGNTIYF
14	TRBV5-1	CASSLMQGGEKLFF
15	TRBV5-8	CASSHLRSSYNEQFF
13	TRBV9	CASSETGFDEAFF
15	TRBV7-9	CASSHDQAWNSPLHF
16	TRBV7-9	CASSSRGTGGNQPQHF
12	TRBV6-4	CASSDETGGYTF
13	TRBV6-1	CASRPDRGNGYTF
16	TRBV7-3	CASSLTPGQGTDTQYF
14	TRBV7-9	CASSNNQGLNEQFF
15	TRBV5-5	CASSLATQGVGEQYF
16	TRBV6-5	CASSYAGTGAGNTIYF
17	TRBV19	CASSIEAGWGMNTEAFF
16	TRBV6-5	CASSYPTGQGIEKLFF
17	TRBV4-2	CASSQDFGQGPREPQHF
17	TRBV30	CAWSVEGAHSGANVLTF
17	TRBV2	CASRDGTSGGAEETQYF
16	TRBV2	CASSRQGATNTGELFF
16	TRBV29-1	CSVEDLDRGLQETQYF
13	TRBV6-1	CASNTGDHQPQHF
13	TRBV9	CASSVIDTGELFF
13	TRBV4-2	CASSQVEGLEQYF
18	TRBV4-2	CASSLMTAGTGVTDTQYF
15	TRBV9	CASSAGTSGVGELFF
14	TRBV29-1	CSVTGGGEHNEQFF
16	TRBV29-1	CSAGTELEVITGELFF
15	TRBV5-1	CASSGSGRGGETQYF
13	TRBV9	CASSVGENQPQHF
15	TRBV9	CASSPVGSGANVLTF
15	TRBV4-3	CASSQRGLGTGELFF
11	TRBV20-1	CSARGLTEAFF
14	TRBV4-3	CASNPDRGLGEQFF
12	TRBV28	CASRPGTYEQYF
17	TRBV28	CASSFRFAGGFAYEQYF
14	TRBV7-2	CASSHGTDVSGYTF
15	TRBV4-3	CASSQDPDKYNEQFF
13	TRBV19	CASSRTMNTEAFF
14	TRBV28	CASSLQLATYEQYF
16	TRBV7-6	CASSLAGDRVNYEQYF
13	TRBV6-5	CASSIDRGYGYTF
17	TRBV11-2	CASSFPRGLGFTYEQYF
15	TRBV6-5	CASSYGLAGSDTQYF
15	TRBV13	CASSTTSGGKNEQFF
13	TRBV6-1	CASSERLNQPQHF
16	TRBV7-9	CASSLPSQGLIGEQYF
14	TRBV29-1	CSVPGLAGSYEQYF